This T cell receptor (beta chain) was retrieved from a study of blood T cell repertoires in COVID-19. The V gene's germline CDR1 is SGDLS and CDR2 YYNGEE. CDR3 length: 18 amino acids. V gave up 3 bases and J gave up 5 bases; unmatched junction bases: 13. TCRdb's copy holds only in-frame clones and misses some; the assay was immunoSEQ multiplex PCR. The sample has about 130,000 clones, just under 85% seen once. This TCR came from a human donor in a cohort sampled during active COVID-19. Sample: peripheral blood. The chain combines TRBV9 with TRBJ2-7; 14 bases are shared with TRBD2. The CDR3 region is CASSANLRGLAGVDEQYF. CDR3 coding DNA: TGTGCCAGCAGCGCAAACCTTCGGGGACTAGCGGGGGTAGACGAGCAGTACTTC. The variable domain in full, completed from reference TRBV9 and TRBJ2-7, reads DSGVTQTPKHLITATGQRVTLRCSPRSGDLSVYWYQQSLDQGLQFLIQYYNGEERAKGNILERFSAQQFPDLHSELNLSSLELGDSALYFCASSANLRGLAGVDEQYFGPGTRLTVT.